The 26 T cell receptor beta chains below come from one sample, sequenced in a study of CD8 T cells in ankylosing spondylitis. TCRdb ran MiXCR on the 5' RACE reads and lists one entry per CDR3 protein. The table lists about 88,000 distinct CDR3 sequences, around 25% of them singletons. Sample: blood, either unsorted or a sorted T cell fraction (not recorded which). Receptor source: a male donor with ankylosing spondylitis or in good health (not recorded which).

This clonotype was detected ten times or more. The chain is built from TRBV6-5 and TRBJ1-4; TRBD1 matches at 12 bases. CDR1 MNHEY and CDR2 SVGAGI come from the germline V gene. The J segment lost 7 bases and the V segment lost 5 bases, leaving 5 bases of the junction unmatched. The CDR3 has 15 residues. CDR3 loop: CASSNGDRGPEKLFF. The CDR3 DNA reads TGTGCCAGCAGTAACGGGGACAGGGGGCCTGAAAAACTGTTTTTT.

This clonotype has a handful of counts. This chain connects TRBV20-1 to TRBJ2-1; 8 bases align to TRBD1. Trimming removed 6 bases from V and 10 bases from J; junction bases left unmatched: 11. The CDR3 sequence is 13 residues long. The germline V gene encodes CDR1 DFQATT and CDR2 SNEGSKA (reference sequence). CDR3 DNA: TGCAGTGCAAATCCCCCAGGGGGCTTAGAGCAGTTCTTC. Residues: CSANPPGGLEQFF.

This clonotype was seen more than once but under ten times. V is TRBV29-1 and J is TRBJ1-2; D might be TRBD1 (6 bases). Germline V CDR1 and CDR2: SQVTM, ANQGSEA. This CDR3 spans 13 amino acids. V lost 4 bases, J lost 4 bases, and 13 bases lay in between. CDR3 bases: TGCAGCGTTGGGAACAGGGAGGGCTATGGCTACACCTTC. This gives the protein CSVGNREGYGYTF.

This clonotype was seen a single time. The chain carries TRBV29-1 and TRBJ2-7; possible D gene TRBD1, 5 bases. This CDR3 is built from 12 residues. V was pared by 6 bases and J by 6 bases, with 15 bases between. Germline V gene sequence: CDR1 SQVTM, CDR2 ANQGSEA. CDR3 in amino acids: CSVTRVSGEQYF. For the CDR3, the DNA is TGCAGCGTGACCAGGGTGTCCGGCGAGCAGTACTTC.

The chain joins TRBV7-9 to TRBJ1-1; tentative D call: TRBD1 (5 bases). CDR3 length: 12 amino acids. CDR1 and CDR2 (germline): SEHNR, FQNEAQ (reference sequence). Trimming stripped 6 bases from V and 4 bases from J, with 9 bases between. The CDR3 bases are TGTGCCAGCAGACTCGGGGGCACTGAAGCTTTCTTT. Protein product: CASRLGGTEAFF.

This clonotype was seen a few times. This sequence joins TRBV12-3 or TRBV12-4 and TRBJ2-7; a weak D match, TRBD2 (5 bases). V lost 3 bases and J lost 7, with 16 bases in between. This CDR3 contains 14 residues. The CDR3 DNA follows: TGTGCCAGCAGTTTGGGAGCAAACTTGGGTGAGCAGTACTTC. Translated, it gives CASSLGANLGEQYF.

This rearrangement joins TRBV6-5 to TRBJ1-2; the D is unclear. This CDR3 has 11 residues. Germline lookup yields CDR1 MNHEY and CDR2 SVGAGI. Trimming pared 10 bases from V and 6 bases from J, leaving 12 bases between. DNA of the CDR3: TGTGCCACCTCCTCAGCGGATGGCTACACCTTC. Protein: CATSSADGYTF.

The V call is TRBV29-1, the J call TRBJ1-2; 8 positions match TRBD1. Germline V gene data show CDR1 as SQVTM and CDR2 as ANQGSEA. V was clipped by 5 bases and J by 3 bases; unmatched bases: 14. CDR3 size: 16 residues. This CDR3 is CSVTGVGQDLDYGYTF. CDR3 coding DNA: TGCAGCGTTACCGGTGTGGGACAGGACTTAGACTATGGCTACACCTTC.

This sequence joins TRBV20-1 and TRBJ2-7; D is possibly TRBD1 or TRBD2 (5 bases each). This CDR3 is built from 15 residues. The V gene's germline CDR1 is DFQATT and CDR2 SNEGSKA (reference sequence). Between the trimmed V and J ends, which lost 0 bases and 2 bases, there was a span of 14 bases. This chain's CDR3 is CSARDVRGNPYEQYF. Written as DNA, the CDR3 is TGCAGTGCTAGAGATGTGAGGGGAAATCCCTACGAGCAGTACTTC.

This chain connects TRBV30 to TRBJ1-1; TRBD1 aligns across 8 bases. This CDR3 has 15 residues. V trimming: 2 bases; J trimming: 4 bases; junction bases outside the gene matches: 9. Germline CDR1 reads GTSNPN; CDR2 reads SVGIG (reference sequence). As DNA, the CDR3 is TGTGCCTGGAGTCCTTCGACAGGGGCCGGCACTGAAGCTTTCTTT. The encoded protein is CAWSPSTGAGTEAFF.

The chain couples TRBV5-5 to TRBJ1-5; D might be TRBD1 (6 bases). This CDR3 region has 14 residues. Germline values: CDR1 SGHKS, CDR2 YYEKEE (reference sequence). The V and J ends lost 4 bases and 3 bases respectively, with 11 bases between them. The CDR3 DNA reads as TGTGCCAGCAGCATCTACAGGGCCAATCAGCCCCAGCATTTT. Amino acids: CASSIYRANQPQHF.

There are a few counts of this clonotype. V gene TRBV10-3 combines with J gene TRBJ1-6, with 10 bases aligning to TRBD1. The CDR3 totals 17 residues. CDR1 and CDR2 (germline): ENHRY, SYGVKD. V lost 0 bases, J lost 5 bases, and 4 bases stayed unmatched. This CDR3 is CAISESVGTGDNSPLHF. CDR3 DNA: TGTGCCATCAGTGAGTCGGTGGGGACAGGGGATAATTCACCCCTCCACTTT.

The chain combines TRBV11-2 with TRBJ2-7; D may be TRBD2 (6 bases). Germline CDR1 is SGHAT and CDR2 is FQNNGV. The CDR3 contains 15 residues. V was trimmed by 6 bases and J by 1 base, leaving 16 bases between them. CDR3 region: CASSQRLGNSYEQYF. CDR3 bases: TGTGCCAGCAGTCAACGACTAGGGAATTCCTACGAGCAGTACTTC.

This clonotype was recorded only once. The chain combines TRBV12-3 or TRBV12-4 with TRBJ1-2; D not certain. V lost 3 bases and J 2 bases, leaving 7 bases between the germline ends. CDR3 length: 13 residues. Here the CDR3 reads CASSLSENYGYTF. CDR3 bases: TGTGCCAGCAGTTTGTCAGAAAACTATGGCTACACCTTC.

This clonotype was seen ten or more times. J is TRBJ2-1 and V is TRBV6-1; D gene unclear. CDR1 MNHNS and CDR2 SASEGT come from the germline V gene. V gave up 5 bases and J gave up 8 bases, with 13 bases separating them. The CDR3 is 13 residues long. In DNA, the CDR3 is TGTGCCAGCAGTACGGAGTGGGTGGATGAGCAGTTCTTC. Protein sequence: CASSTEWVDEQFF.

This chain uses TRBV12-3 or TRBV12-4 with TRBJ1-1; D may be TRBD1 (5 bases). This CDR3 is 14 amino acids long. Between the trimmed V and J ends, which lost 2 bases and 3 bases, there was a span of 10 bases. Here the CDR3 DNA reads TGTGCCAGCAGTTTATCGGGCAGGGACACTGAAGCTTTCTTT. Translated: CASSLSGRDTEAFF.

This clonotype was seen only a few times. The chain joins TRBV24-1 to TRBJ2-3; D is ambiguous. The germline V gene has CDR1 KGHDR and CDR2 SFDVKD. There are 15 residues in the CDR3. Trimming removed 4 bases from V and 2 bases from J, with 12 bases in between. CDR3 sequence reads: CATSDSTSATDTQYF. In nucleotides, the CDR3 is TGTGCCACCAGTGACTCAACTTCCGCCACAGATACGCAGTATTTT.

V gene TRBV20-1 combines with J gene TRBJ2-5; no definite D call. From germline, CDR1 is DFQATT and CDR2 SNEGSKA (reference sequence). Trimming removed 5 bases from V and 1 base from J, with 11 bases in between. CDR3 length: 13 residues. DNA of the CDR3: TGCAGTGCTCGGCCACGGATCCAAGAGACCCAGTACTTC. Amino acid sequence: CSARPRIQETQYF.

The rearrangement links TRBV11-2 to TRBJ1-1; TRBD1 is a possible D gene (5 bases). Trimming took off 3 bases at V and 6 bases at J, with 26 bases between the two ends. The CDR3 spans 18 residues. Germline V CDR1 and CDR2: SGHAT, FQNNGV. CDR3 residues: CASSLKGQGGGSGAEAFF. The DNA of the CDR3 is TGTGCCAGCAGCTTGAAGGGCCAGGGTGGGGGTTCGGGGGCTGAAGCTTTCTTT.

This clonotype came up many times. The genes are TRBV5-1 and TRBJ2-3; 8 nucleotides agree with TRBD1. J was trimmed by 0 bases and V by 4 bases; bases with no gene match: 13. Germline V lookup: CDR1 SGHRS, CDR2 YFSETQ. The CDR3 sequence is 18 residues long. The CDR3 is CASSHPDRERGSTDTQYF. CDR3 nucleotides: TGCGCCAGCAGCCACCCGGACAGGGAACGGGGGAGCACAGATACGCAGTATTTT.

The genes are TRBV5-5 and TRBJ2-3; tentative D call: TRBD1 (6 bases). The CDR3 runs 14 residues. Trimming left V 6 bases short and J 2 bases short, with 13 bases between. CDR1 is SGHKS, CDR2 YYEKEE, per germline (reference sequence). The CDR3 loop reads CASIRGGYTDTQYF. The CDR3 DNA reads as TGTGCCAGCATCCGAGGGGGTTACACAGATACGCAGTATTTT.

The chain carries TRBV18 and TRBJ1-1, with D perhaps matching TRBD1 (5 bases). V was pared by 2 bases and J by 2 bases, with 12 bases between. The CDR3 is made up of 15 amino acids. Germline V gives CDR1 KGHSH, CDR2 LQKENI. This CDR3 is CASSPGGAGNTEAFF. CDR3 nucleotides: TGTGCCAGCTCACCAGGAGGGGCCGGTAACACTGAAGCTTTCTTT.

V usage is TRBV7-9 and J usage is TRBJ2-5; D ambiguous. This CDR3 has 15 residues. Germline CDR1 and CDR2: SEHNR and FQNEAQ (reference sequence). The ends were cut back, 5 bases at V and 3 bases at J, with 16 bases in the middle. CDR3 sequence reads: CASSRVRFLEETQYF. The DNA of the CDR3 is TGTGCCAGCAGCCGCGTCCGCTTTCTGGAAGAGACCCAGTACTTC.

This clonotype has ten or more counts. The chain employs TRBV9 and TRBJ2-2, with D maybe TRBD2 (6 bases). From germline, CDR1 is SGDLS and CDR2 YYNGEE. The V end was cut by 2 bases, the J end by 4 bases, with 15 bases between. This CDR3 has 16 residues. Written as DNA, the CDR3 is TGTGCCAGCAGCGTCAGACTAGACCCGGGCACCGGGGAGCTGTTTTTT. Translating gives CASSVRLDPGTGELFF.

The chain joins TRBV6-1 to TRBJ2-5; D perhaps matches TRBD2 (5 bases). Trimming took 1 base from V and 5 from J, leaving 8 bases between them. The CDR3 consists of 13 residues. Germline-derived CDR1 and CDR2 are MNHNS and SASEGT. The CDR3: CASSEERRETQYF. CDR3 bases: TGTGCCAGCAGTGAAGAGCGGAGGGAGACCCAGTACTTC.

The gene calls are TRBV7-9 and TRBJ2-5; D unresolved. Germline loops: CDR1 SEHNR, CDR2 FQNEAQ (reference sequence). CDR3 length: 13 residues. Between the trimmed V and J ends, which lost 3 bases and 1 base, there was a span of 6 bases. The CDR3 sequence is CASSLRFQETQYF. The CDR3, as DNA: TGTGCCAGCAGCTTGCGGTTCCAAGAGACCCAGTACTTC.